This T cell receptor beta chain was captured by sequencing in a study of blood T cell repertoires in COVID-19. Using immunoSEQ multiplex PCR, the repertoire was profiled, and TCRdb retains in-frame clones only, with some absent. The table shows more than 200,000 clones, with 70% to 90% occurring only once. The V and J ends lost 1 base and 0 bases respectively, with 7 bases between them. The germline gives CDR1 SGHRS, CDR2 YFSETQ. The CDR3 contains 14 residues. This sequence joins TRBV5-1 and TRBJ1-1, with D possibly being TRBD1 (6 bases). This TCR was sampled from an older woman with active or convalescent COVID-19. Specimen: peripheral blood. The CDR3 protein is CASSLRTVNTEAFF. CDR3 nucleotide sequence: TGCGCCAGCAGCTTGAGGACAGTGAACACTGAAGCTTTCTTT. Filled out from reference TRBV5-1 and TRBJ1-1, the complete variable domain reads KAGVTQTPRYLIKTRGQQVTLSCSPISGHRSVSWYQQTPGQGLQFLFEYFSETQRNKGNFPGRFSGRQFSNSRSEMNVSTLELGDSALYLCASSLRTVNTEAFFGQGTRLTVV.